These T cell receptor beta chains were read from a single sample in a study of blood T cell repertoires in COVID-19. Sequencing used immunoSEQ multiplex PCR; TCRdb keeps in-frame clones, though not all of them. Altogether approximately 120,000 clones are present, roughly 82% being singletons, with the ten largest covering 7.9%. Sequencing used peripheral blood. These receptor sequences come from a woman older than 75 with active or convalescent COVID-19. CDR3s include the opening cysteine and the closing phenylalanine or tryptophan. D genes are given only for firm matches. Size is omitted from some rows. Given values are once, few, many or a class for expanded clones.

TRBJ1-2	NA	NA	TRBV7-9	TGTGCCAGCAGCAATATGGCAGGGCAAGGCTACACCTTC	CASSNMAGQGYTF
TRBJ1-2	NA	NA	TRBV12-3/TRBV12-4	TGTGCCAGCAGACCTGGGACAAACTATGGCTACACCTTC	CASRPGTNYGYTF
TRBJ2-4	NA	NA	TRBV27	TGTGCCAGCAGTTACTCCTCCCCAATCGACATTCAGTACTTC	CASSYSSPIDIQYF
TRBJ2-6	NA	NA	TRBV5-1	TGCGCCAGCGGATCTCAGGGAACTGGGGCCAACGTCCTGACTTTC	CASGSQGTGANVLTF
TRBJ2-6	NA	NA	TRBV2	TGTGCCAGCAAAGTATCTAACTCTGGGGCCAACGTCCTGACTTTC	CASKVSNSGANVLTF
TRBJ2-6	NA	NA	TRBV30	TGTGCCTGGAGTGGGCTTCTCAGATCTGGGGCCAACGTCCTGACTTTC	CAWSGLLRSGANVLTF
TRBJ2-7	TRBD1	once	TRBV7-9	TGTGCCAGCAGCACCGGGACAGGGCGAATCTACGAGCAGTACTTC	CASSTGTGRIYEQYF
TRBJ2-2	TRBD1	few	TRBV28	TGTGCCAGCAGCTTTTGGGACAGCCCGAACACCGGGGAGCTGTTTTTT	CASSFWDSPNTGELFF
TRBJ2-2	TRBD1	NA	TRBV7-9	TGTGCCAGCAGCTTTTCGGGCAGGGGGACCGGGGAGCTGTTTTTT	CASSFSGRGTGELFF
TRBJ2-7	TRBD1	few	TRBV27	TGTGCCAGCAGTACAGAGACAGGGGGCTACGAGCAGTACTTC	CASSTETGGYEQYF
TRBJ1-1	NA	NA	TRBV19	NA	CASSTSGTEAFF
TRBJ1-2	TRBD1	NA	TRBV2	TGTGCCAGCAGTGATACAGGGGCTGACTATGGCTACACCTTC	CASSDTGADYGYTF
TRBJ2-3	NA	NA	TRBV15	TGTGCCACCAGGGAGGACCACCCCGATACGCAGTATTTT	CATREDHPDTQYF
TRBJ1-2	TRBD1	NA	TRBV27	TGTGCCAGCAGTCCGACAGGGGGGGCCTATGGCTACACCTTC	CASSPTGGAYGYTF
TRBJ2-2	TRBD1	NA	TRBV18	TGTGCCAGCTTAACCGACAGGGGGCGAGTCGACGGGGAGCTGTTTTTT	CASLTDRGRVDGELFF
TRBJ2-7	TRBD1	few	TRBV9	TGTGCCAGCAGCGAGGACAGGGGGGACGACGAGCAGTACTTC	CASSEDRGDDEQYF
TRBJ2-1	TRBD2	NA	TRBV6-2/TRBV6-3	TGTGCCAGCAGTCACCGCGATCTAGCGGGAGCTTCTTACAATGAGCAGTTCTTC	CASSHRDLAGASYNEQFF
TRBJ2-1	TRBD2	NA	TRBV7-2	TGTGCCAGCAGCTTCGCTAGCGGGAGGGTGACGCAGTTCTTC	CASSFASGRVTQFF
TRBJ1-5	NA	few	TRBV28	TGTGCCAGCAGTTTTTACAGGTATGATACTCCGATTCACAATCAGCCCCAGCATTTT	CASSFYRYDTPIHNQPQHF
TRBJ2-7	NA	NA	TRBV6-1	TGTGCCAGCAGTGAAGATGAGAGGGGGGGAGACTACGAGCAGTACTTC	CASSEDERGGDYEQYF
TRBJ1-2	NA	NA	TRBV5-8	TGTGCCAGCAAGATGCGGACTCTGGATAACTATGGCTACACCTTC	CASKMRTLDNYGYTF
TRBJ1-1	NA	NA	TRBV5-1	TGCGCCAGCAGCTTGCCGGGACTGGGGAACACTGAAGCTTTCTTT	CASSLPGLGNTEAFF
TRBJ1-5	NA	many	TRBV19	TGTGCCAGTAGTAATCCGGTGCTGACAGCTTATAGCAATCAGCCCCAGCATTTT	CASSNPVLTAYSNQPQHF
TRBJ2-2	TRBD2	few	TRBV9	TGTGCCAGCAGCGCCCAGGGACTAACAAACACCGGGGAGCTGTTTTTT	CASSAQGLTNTGELFF
TRBJ2-3	NA	NA	TRBV10-1	TGCGCCAGCAGTGTTGGAGGAGGGACGGATACGCAGTATTTT	CASSVGGGTDTQYF
TRBJ2-5	TRBD2	NA	TRBV10-3	TGTGCCATCAGTGAGTCGAAGCCTAGCGGGAGGGCCGAGGAGACCCAGTACTTC	CAISESKPSGRAEETQYF
TRBJ1-5	TRBD1	once	TRBV6-5	TGTGCCAGCAGTCAACAGGGGGGCAATCAGCCCCAGCATTTT	CASSQQGGNQPQHF
TRBJ1-4	NA	NA	TRBV7-9	TGTGCCAGCGCGTCATCCTCTCTTGGACTGCGGGAAAAACTGTTTTTT	CASASSSLGLREKLFF